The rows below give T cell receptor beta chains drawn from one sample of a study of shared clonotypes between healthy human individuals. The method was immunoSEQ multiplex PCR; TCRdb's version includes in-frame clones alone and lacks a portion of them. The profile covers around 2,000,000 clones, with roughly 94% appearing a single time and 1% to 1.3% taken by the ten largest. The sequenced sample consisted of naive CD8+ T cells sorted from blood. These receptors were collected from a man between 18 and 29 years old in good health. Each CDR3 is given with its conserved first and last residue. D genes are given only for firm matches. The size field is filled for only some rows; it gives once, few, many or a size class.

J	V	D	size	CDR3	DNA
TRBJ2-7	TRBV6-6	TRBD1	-	CATLWGYRTGDREQYF	TGTGCCACCCTATGGGGGTATCGGACAGGGGACCGCGAGCAGTACTTC
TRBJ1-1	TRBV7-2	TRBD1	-	CASSFGQGLTEAFF	TGTGCCAGCAGCTTTGGACAGGGGTTGACTGAAGCTTTCTTT
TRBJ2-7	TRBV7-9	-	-	CASSLVSAAYEQYF	TGTGCCAGCAGCTTAGTCAGCGCGGCTTACGAGCAGTACTTC
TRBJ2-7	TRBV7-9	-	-	CASSLDAPTYEQYF	TGTGCCAGCAGCTTAGACGCGCCCACCTACGAGCAGTACTTC
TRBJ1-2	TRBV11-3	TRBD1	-	CASSSVAGQVEGYYGYTF	TGTGCCAGCAGCTCCGTAGCCGGACAGGTAGAAGGCTACTATGGCTACACCTTC
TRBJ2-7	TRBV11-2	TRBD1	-	CASSLDDRVYEQYF	TGTGCCAGCAGCTTAGATGACAGGGTTTACGAGCAGTACTTC
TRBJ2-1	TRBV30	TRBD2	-	CAWISGGGIQGEQFF	TGTGCCTGGATTAGCGGGGGGGGTATACAAGGTGAGCAGTTCTTC
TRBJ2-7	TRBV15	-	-	CATSMDSYEQYF	TGTGCCACCAGCATGGACAGCTACGAGCAGTACTTC
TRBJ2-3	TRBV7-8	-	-	CASSWRGDLDTDTQYF	TGTGCCAGCAGCTGGCGCGGGGACCTTGACACAGATACGCAGTATTTT
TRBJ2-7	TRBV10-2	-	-	CASIGVGIEQYF	TGCGCCAGCATAGGGGTTGGGATCGAGCAGTACTTC
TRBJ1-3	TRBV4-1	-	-	CASSQGGNTIYF	TGCGCCAGCAGCCAAGGGGGTAACACCATATATTTT
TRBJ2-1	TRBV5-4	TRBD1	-	CASSLPGQGYNEQFF	TGTGCCAGCAGCCTCCCGGGACAGGGTTACAATGAGCAGTTCTTC
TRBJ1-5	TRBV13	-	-	CASSPGPTNQPQHF	TGTGCCAGCAGCCCTGGGCCGACCAATCAGCCCCAGCATTTT
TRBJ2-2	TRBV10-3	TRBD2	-	CAISPLADLGGELFF	TGTGCCATCAGTCCCCTAGCGGACCTGGGGGGGGAGCTGTTTTTT
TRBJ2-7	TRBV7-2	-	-	CASSISPTSSYEQYF	TGTGCCAGCAGCATATCACCCACTAGCTCCTACGAGCAGTACTTC
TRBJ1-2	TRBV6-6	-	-	CASSYFPGIQEGYTF	TGTGCCAGCAGTTACTTCCCAGGGATACAGGAAGGCTACACCTTC
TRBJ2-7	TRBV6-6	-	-	CASSTGTQQYF	TGTGCCAGCAGCACTGGGACTCAGCAGTACTTC
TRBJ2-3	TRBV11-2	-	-	CASSQLDYPADTQYF	TGTGCCAGCAGCCAGTTGGACTACCCCGCAGATACGCAGTATTTT
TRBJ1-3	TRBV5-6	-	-	CASSFPTGTSGNTIYF	TGTGCCAGCAGCTTCCCCACAGGGACTTCGGGAAACACCATATATTTT
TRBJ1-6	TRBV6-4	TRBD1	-	CASSESGGSSPLHF	TGTGCCAGCAGTGAATCAGGGGGCAGTTCACCCCTCCACTTT
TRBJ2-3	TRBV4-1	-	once	CASSYRVGTDTQYF	TGCGCCAGCAGTTACAGGGTAGGTACAGATACGCAGTATTTT
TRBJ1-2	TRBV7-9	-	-	CATSGGHGYTF	TGTGCCACCTCTGGGGGGCATGGCTACACCTTC
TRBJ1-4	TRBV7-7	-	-	CASRAGTYNEKLFF	TGTGCTAGCAGGGCTGGGACCTATAATGAAAAACTGTTTTTT
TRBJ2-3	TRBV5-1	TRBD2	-	CASSLLREGVTDTQYF	TGCGCCAGCAGCTTGTTGCGGGAGGGCGTCACAGATACGCAGTATTTT
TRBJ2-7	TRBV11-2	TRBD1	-	CASSLGDRENEQYF	TGTGCCAGCAGCTTGGGGGACAGGGAAAACGAGCAGTACTTC
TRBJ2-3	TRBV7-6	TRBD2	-	CASSSDSGSTDTQYF	TGTGCCAGCAGCTCCGATAGCGGGAGCACAGATACGCAGTATTTT
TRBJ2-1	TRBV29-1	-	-	CSVDGGSYNEQFF	TGCAGCGTTGATGGCGGCTCCTACAATGAGCAGTTCTTC